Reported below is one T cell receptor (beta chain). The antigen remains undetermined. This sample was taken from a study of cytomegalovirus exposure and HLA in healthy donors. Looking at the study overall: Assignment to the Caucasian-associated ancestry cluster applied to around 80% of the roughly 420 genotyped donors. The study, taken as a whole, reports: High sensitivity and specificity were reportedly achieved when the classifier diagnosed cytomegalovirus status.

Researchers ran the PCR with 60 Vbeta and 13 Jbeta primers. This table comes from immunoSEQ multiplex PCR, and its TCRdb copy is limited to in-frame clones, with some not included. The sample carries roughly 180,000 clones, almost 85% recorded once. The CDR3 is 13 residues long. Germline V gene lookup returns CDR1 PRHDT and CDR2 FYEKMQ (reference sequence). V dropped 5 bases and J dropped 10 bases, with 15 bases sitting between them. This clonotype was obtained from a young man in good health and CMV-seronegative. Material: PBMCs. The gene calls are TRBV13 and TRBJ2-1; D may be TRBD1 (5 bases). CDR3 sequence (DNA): TGTGCCAGCAGCCCCGTGGGGCCTCTCGAGCAGTTCTTC. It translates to CASSPVGPLEQFF. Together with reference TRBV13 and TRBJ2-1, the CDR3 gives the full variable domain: AAGVIQSPRHLIKEKRETATLKCYPIPRHDTVYWYQQGPGQDPQFLISFYEKMQSDKGSIPDRFSAQQFSDYHSELNMSSLELGDSALYFCASSPVGPLEQFFGPGTRLTVL.